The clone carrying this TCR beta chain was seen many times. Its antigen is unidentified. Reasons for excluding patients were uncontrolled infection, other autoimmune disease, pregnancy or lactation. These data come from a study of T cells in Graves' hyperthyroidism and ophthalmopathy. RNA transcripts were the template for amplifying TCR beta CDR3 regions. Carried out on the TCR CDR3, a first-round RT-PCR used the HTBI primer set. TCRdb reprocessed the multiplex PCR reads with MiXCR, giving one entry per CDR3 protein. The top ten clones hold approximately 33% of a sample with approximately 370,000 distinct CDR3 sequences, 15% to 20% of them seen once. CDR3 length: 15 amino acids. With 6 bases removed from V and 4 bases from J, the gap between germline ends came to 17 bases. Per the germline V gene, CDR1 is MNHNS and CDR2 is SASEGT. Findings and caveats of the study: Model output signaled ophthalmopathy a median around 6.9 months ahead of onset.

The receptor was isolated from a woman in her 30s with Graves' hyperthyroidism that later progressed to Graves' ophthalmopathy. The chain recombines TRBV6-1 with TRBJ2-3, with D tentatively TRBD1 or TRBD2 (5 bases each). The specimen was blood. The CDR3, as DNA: TGTGCCAGCAGCGCGGGCACGAAAGGGGCAGATACGCAGTATTTT. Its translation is CASSAGTKGADTQYF.